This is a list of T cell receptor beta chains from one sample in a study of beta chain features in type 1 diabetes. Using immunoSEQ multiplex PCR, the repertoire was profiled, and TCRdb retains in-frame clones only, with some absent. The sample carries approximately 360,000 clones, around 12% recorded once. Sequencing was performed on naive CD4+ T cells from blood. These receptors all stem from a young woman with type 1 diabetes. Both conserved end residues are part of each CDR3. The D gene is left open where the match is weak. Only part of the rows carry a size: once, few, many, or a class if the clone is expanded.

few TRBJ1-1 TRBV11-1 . CASSRRGVTEAFF TGTGCCAGCAGCAGGCGGGGGGTCACTGAAGCTTTCTTT
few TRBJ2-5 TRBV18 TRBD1 CASSPQWTGKETQYF TGTGCCAGCTCACCACAGTGGACAGGGAAAGAGACCCAGTACTTC
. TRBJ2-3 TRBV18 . CASSPPADVQYF TGTGCCAGCTCACCACCGGCAGATGTGCAGTATTTT
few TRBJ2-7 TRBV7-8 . CASSPLRDKPYEQYF TGTGCCAGCAGCCCGCTCCGGGACAAACCTTACGAGCAGTACTTC
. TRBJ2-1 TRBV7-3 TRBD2 CASSPPGLEPVF TGTGCCAGCAGCCCCCCGGGACTAGAGCCCGTCTTC
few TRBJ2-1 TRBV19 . CASRIGAPLSNEQFF TGTGCCAGTAGGATAGGGGCCCCTCTTAGCAATGAGCAGTTCTTC
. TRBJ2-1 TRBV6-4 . CASSQEEGNEQFF TGTGCCAGCAGCCAAGAGGAAGGCAATGAGCAGTTCTTC
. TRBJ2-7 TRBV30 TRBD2 CAWRGDGSYEQYF TGTGCCTGGCGGGGGGACGGCTCCTACGAGCAGTACTTC
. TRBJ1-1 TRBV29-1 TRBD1 CSVLGQVNTEAFF TGCAGCGTCCTAGGACAGGTGAACACTGAAGCTTTCTTT
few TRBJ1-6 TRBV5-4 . CASSWNGGPANSPLHF TGTGCCAGCAGCTGGAACGGGGGGCCGGCTAATTCACCCCTCCACTTT
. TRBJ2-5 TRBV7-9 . CASSRFVTAQETQYF TGTGCCAGCAGCCGTTTCGTAACAGCTCAAGAGACCCAGTACTTC
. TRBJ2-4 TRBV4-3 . CASSQDTSKNIQYF TGCGCCAGCAGCCAAGACACATCCAAAAACATTCAGTACTTC
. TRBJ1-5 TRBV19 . CASTPAQNQPQHF TGTGCCAGTACCCCCGCCCAGAATCAGCCCCAGCATTTT
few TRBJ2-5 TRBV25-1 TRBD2 CASSNSGRARETQYF TGTGCCAGCAGTAATAGCGGGAGGGCGAGGGAGACCCAGTACTTC